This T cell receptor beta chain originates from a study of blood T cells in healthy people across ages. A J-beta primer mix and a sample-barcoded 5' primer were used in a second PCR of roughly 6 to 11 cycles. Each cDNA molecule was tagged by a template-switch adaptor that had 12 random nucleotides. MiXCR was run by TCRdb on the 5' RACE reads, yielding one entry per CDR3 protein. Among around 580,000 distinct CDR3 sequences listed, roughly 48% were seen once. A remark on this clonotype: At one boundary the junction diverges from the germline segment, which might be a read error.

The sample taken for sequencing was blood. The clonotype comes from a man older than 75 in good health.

CDR3 in DNA: TGTACCAGCAGCTCAATGGGAAGACAGGGGGAGACCCAGTACTTC. Translated: CTSSSMGRQGETQYF. The chain links TRBV7-9 to TRBJ2-5, with TRBD1 matching over 8 bases. Germline CDR1 and CDR2: SEHNR and FQNEAQ (reference sequence). The CDR3 is made up of 15 amino acids.